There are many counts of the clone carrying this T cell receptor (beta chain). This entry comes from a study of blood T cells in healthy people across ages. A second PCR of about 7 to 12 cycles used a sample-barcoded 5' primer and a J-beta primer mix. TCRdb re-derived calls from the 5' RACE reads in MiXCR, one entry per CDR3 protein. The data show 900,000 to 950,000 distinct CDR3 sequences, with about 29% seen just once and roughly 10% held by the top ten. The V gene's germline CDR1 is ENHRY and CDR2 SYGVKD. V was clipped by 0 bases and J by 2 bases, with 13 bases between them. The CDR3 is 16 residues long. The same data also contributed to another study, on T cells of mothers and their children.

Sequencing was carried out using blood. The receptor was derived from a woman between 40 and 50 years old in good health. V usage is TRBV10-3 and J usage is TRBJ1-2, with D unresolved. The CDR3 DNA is TGTGCCATCAGTGAGTCGACGGTGGGAAAGAACTATGGCTACACCTTC. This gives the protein CAISESTVGKNYGYTF.